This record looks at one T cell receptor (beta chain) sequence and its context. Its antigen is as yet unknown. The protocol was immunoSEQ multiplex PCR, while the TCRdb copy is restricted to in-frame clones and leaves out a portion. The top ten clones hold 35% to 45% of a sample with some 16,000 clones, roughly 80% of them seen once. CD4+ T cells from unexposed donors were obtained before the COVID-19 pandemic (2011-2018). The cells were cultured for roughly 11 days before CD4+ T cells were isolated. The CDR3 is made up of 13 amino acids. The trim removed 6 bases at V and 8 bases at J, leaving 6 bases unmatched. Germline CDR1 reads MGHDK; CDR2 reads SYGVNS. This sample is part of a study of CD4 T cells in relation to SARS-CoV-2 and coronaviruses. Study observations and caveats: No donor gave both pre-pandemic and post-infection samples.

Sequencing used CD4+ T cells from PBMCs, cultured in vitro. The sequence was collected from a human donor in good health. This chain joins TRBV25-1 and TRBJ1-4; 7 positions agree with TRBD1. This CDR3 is CASRYRGGEKLFF. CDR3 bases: TGTGCCAGCAGATACAGGGGAGGGGAAAAACTGTTTTTT.